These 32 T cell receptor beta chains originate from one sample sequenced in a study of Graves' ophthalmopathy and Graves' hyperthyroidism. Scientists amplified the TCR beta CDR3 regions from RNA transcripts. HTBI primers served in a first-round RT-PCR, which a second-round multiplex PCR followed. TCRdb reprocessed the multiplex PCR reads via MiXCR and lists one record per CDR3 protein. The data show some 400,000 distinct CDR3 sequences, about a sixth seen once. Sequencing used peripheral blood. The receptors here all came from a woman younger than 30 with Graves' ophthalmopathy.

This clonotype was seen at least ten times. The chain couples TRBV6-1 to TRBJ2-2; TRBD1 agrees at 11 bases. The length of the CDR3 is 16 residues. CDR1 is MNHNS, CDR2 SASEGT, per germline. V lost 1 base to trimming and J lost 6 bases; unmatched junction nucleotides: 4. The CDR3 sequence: CASSEEEGQGAGELFF. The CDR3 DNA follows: TGTGCCAGCAGTGAAGAAGAGGGACAGGGGGCCGGGGAGCTGTTTTTT.

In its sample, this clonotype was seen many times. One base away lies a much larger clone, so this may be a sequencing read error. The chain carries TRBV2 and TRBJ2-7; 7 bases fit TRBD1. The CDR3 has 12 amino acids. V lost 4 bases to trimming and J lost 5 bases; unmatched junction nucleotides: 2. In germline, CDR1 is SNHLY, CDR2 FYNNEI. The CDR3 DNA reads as TGTGCCAGCAGTGGACAGGGCCACGAGCAGTACTTC. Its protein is CASSGQGHEQYF.

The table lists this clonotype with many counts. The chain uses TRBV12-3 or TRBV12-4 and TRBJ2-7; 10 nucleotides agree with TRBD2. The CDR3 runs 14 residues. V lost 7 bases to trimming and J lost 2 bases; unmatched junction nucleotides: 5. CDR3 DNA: TGTGCCAGCAAGGGGACTAGCGACACCTACGAGCAGTACTTC. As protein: CASKGTSDTYEQYF.

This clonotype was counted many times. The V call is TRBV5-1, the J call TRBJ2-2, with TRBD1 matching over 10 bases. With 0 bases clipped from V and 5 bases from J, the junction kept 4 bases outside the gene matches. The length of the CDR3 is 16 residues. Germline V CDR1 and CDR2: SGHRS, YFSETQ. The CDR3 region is CASSLGTGGKTGELFF. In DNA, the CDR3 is TGCGCCAGCAGCTTGGGGACAGGGGGAAAGACCGGGGAGCTGTTTTTT.

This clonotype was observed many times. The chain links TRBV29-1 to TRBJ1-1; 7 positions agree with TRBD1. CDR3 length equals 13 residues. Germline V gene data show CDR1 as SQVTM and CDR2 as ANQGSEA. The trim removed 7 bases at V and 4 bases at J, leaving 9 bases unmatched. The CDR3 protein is CSGGDRAPTEAFF. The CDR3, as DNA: TGCAGCGGGGGCGACAGGGCACCCACTGAAGCTTTCTTT.

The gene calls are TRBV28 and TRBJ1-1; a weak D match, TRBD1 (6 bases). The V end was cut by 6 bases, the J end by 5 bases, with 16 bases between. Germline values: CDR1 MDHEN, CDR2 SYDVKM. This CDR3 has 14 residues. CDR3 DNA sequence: TGTGCCAGCAGCACACCGACGAGGGGGACTGAAGCTTTCTTT. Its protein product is CASSTPTRGTEAFF.

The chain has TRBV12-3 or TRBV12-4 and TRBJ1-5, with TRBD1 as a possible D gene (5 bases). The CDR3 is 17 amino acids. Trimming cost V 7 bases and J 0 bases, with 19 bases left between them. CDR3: CASTLGATTYSNQPQHF. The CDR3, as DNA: TGTGCCAGCACCCTTGGGGCCACGACTTATAGCAATCAGCCCCAGCATTTT.

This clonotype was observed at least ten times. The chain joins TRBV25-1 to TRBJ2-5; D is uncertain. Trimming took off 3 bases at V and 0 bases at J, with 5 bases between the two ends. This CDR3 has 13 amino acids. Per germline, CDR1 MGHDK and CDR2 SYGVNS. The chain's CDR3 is CASSDDYQETQYF. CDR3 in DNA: TGTGCCAGCAGTGACGACTACCAAGAGACCCAGTACTTC.

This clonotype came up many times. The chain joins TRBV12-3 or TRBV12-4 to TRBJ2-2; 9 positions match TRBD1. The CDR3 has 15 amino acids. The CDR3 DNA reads TGTGCAGGGGGGACAGGGACCCTGAACACCGGGGAGCTGTTTTTT. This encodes CAGGTGTLNTGELFF.

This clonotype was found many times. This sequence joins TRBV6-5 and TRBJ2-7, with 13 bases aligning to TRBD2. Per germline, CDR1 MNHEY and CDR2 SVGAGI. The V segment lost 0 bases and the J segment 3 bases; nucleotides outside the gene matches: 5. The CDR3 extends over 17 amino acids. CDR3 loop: CASSYSWTSGSFYEQYF. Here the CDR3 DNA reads TGTGCCAGCAGTTACTCGTGGACTAGCGGGAGTTTCTACGAGCAGTACTTC.

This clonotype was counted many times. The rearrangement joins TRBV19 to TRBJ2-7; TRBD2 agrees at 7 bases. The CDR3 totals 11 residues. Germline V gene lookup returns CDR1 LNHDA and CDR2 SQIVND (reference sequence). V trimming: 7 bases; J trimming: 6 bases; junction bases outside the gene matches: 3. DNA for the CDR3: TGTGCCAGTATTGGGGGGGGCGAGCAGTACTTC. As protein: CASIGGGEQYF.

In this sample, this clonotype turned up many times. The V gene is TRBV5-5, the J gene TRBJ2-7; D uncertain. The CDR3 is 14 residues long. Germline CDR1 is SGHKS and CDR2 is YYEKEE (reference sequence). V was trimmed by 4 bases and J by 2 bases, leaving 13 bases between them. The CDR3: CASSKLPVAYEQYF. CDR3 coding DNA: TGTGCCAGCAGCAAACTGCCAGTCGCCTACGAGCAGTACTTC.

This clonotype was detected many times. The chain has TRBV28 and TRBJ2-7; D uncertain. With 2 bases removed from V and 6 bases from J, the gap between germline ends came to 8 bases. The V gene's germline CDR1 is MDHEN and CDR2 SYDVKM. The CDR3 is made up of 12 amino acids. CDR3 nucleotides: TGTGCCAGCAGTTTAAACCCTTCCGAGCAGTACTTC. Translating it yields CASSLNPSEQYF. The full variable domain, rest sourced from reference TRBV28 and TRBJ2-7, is DVKVTQSSRYLVKRTGEKVFLECVQDMDHENMFWYRQDPGLGLRLIYFSYDVKMKEKGDIPEGYSVSREKKERFSLILESASTNQTSMYLCASSLNPSEQYFGPGTRLTVT.

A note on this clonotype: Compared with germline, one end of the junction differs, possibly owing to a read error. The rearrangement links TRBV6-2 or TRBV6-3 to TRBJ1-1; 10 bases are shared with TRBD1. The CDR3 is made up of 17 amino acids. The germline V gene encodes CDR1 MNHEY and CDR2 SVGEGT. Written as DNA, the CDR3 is TGTGCCAGCAGTTACTATCCGGGACAGGGGTTTGACACTGGAGCTTTCTTT. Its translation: CASSYYPGQGFDTGAFF.

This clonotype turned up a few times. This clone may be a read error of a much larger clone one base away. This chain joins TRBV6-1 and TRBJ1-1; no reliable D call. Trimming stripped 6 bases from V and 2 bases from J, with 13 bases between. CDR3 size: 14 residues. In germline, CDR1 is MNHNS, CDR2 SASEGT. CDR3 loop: CASRGPVGNTEAFF. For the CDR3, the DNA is TGTGCCAGCAGGGGCCCAGTGGGAAACACTGAAGCTTTCTTT.

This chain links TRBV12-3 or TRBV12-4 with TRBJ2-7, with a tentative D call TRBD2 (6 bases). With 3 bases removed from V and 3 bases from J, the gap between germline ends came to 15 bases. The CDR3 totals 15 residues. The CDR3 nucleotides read TGTGCCAGCAGTTTGTCGGACACCGGGGGCTACGAGCAGTACTTC. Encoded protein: CASSLSDTGGYEQYF.

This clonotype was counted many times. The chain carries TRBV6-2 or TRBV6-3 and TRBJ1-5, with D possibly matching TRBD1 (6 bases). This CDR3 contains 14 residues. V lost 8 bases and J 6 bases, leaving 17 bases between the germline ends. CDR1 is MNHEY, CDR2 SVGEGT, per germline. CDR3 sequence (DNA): TGTGCCAGCGGAAGGGGCAGGGGAAGTCAGCCCCAGCATTTT. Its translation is CASGRGRGSQPQHF.

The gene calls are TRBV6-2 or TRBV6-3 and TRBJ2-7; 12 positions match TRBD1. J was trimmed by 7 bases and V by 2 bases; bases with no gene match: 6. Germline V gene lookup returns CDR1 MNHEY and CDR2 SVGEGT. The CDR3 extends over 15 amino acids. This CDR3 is CASSYQGQGAREQYF. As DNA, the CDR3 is TGTGCCAGCAGTTACCAGGGACAGGGGGCACGAGAGCAGTACTTC.

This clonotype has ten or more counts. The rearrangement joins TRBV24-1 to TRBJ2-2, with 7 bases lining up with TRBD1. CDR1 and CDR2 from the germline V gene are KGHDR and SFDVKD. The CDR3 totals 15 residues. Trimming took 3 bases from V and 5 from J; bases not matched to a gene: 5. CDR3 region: CATSDDTGETGELFF. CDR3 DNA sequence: TGTGCCACCAGTGATGATACAGGGGAGACCGGGGAGCTGTTTTTT.

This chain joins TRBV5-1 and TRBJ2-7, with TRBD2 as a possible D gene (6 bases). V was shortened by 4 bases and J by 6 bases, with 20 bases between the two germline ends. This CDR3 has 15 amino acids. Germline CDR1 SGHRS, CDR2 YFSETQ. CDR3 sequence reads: CASSQVEGYEGEQYF. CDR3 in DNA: TGCGCCAGCAGCCAGGTGGAGGGTTACGAGGGCGAGCAGTACTTC.

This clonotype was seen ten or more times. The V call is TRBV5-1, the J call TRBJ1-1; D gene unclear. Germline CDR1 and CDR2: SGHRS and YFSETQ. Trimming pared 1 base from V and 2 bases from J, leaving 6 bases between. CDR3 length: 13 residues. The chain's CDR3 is CASSLKANTEAFF. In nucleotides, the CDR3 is TGCGCCAGCAGCTTGAAAGCTAACACTGAAGCTTTCTTT.

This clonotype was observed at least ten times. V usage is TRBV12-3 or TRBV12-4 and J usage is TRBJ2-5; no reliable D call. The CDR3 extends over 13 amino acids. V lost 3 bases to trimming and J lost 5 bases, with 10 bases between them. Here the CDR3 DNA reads TGTGCCAGCAGTTTGGAAACGCGGGAGACCCAGTACTTC. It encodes CASSLETRETQYF.

Here the CDR3 DNA reads TGTGCCAGCAGTCACAGGGAGGTCTACGAGCAGTACTTC. Amino acid sequence: CASSHREVYEQYF. This chain uses TRBV12-3 or TRBV12-4 with TRBJ2-7; D is perhaps TRBD1 or TRBD2 (6 bases each). This CDR3 spans 13 amino acids. Trimming pared 5 bases from V and 3 bases from J, leaving 11 bases between.

The CDR3, as DNA: TGTGCCAGCAGTCACAGACAGGGCCCTAAAAAGCCCCAGCATTTT. Its protein product is CASSHRQGPKKPQHF. The chain carries TRBV6-5 and TRBJ1-5; 7 bases are shared with TRBD1. Germline V gene sequence: CDR1 MNHEY, CDR2 SVGAGI. J lost 8 bases, V lost 5 bases, and 12 bases had no gene match. This CDR3 contains 15 residues.

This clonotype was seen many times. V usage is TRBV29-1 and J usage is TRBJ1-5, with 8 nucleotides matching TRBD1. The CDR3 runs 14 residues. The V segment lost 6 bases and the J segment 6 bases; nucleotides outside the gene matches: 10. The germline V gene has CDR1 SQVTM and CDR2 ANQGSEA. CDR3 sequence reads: CSVKGQGVGQPQHF. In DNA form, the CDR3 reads TGCAGCGTGAAAGGACAGGGTGTCGGTCAGCCCCAGCATTTT.

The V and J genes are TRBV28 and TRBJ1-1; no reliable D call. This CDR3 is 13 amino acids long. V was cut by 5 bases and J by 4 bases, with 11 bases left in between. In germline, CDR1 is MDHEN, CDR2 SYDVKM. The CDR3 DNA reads TGTGCCAGCAGTAGTCACACCCGCACTGAAGCTTTCTTT. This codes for CASSSHTRTEAFF.

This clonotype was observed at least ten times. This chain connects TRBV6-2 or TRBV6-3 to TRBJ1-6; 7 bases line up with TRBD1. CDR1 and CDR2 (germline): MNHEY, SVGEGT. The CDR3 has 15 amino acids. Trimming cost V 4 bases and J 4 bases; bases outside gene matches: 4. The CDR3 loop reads CASSSGTAYNSPLHF. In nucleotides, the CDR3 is TGTGCCAGCAGTTCCGGGACAGCTTATAATTCACCCCTCCACTTT.

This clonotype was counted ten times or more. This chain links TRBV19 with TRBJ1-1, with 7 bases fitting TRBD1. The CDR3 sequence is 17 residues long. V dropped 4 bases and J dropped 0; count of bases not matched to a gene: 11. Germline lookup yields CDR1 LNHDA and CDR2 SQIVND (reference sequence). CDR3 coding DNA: TGTGCCAGTAGTACCCCCCTGGGACAGACAATGAACACTGAAGCTTTCTTT. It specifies CASSTPLGQTMNTEAFF.

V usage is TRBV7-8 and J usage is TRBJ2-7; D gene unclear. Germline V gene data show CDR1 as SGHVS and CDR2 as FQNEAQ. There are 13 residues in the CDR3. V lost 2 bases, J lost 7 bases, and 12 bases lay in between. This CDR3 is CASSLSWGEEQYF. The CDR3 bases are TGTGCCAGCAGCTTATCCTGGGGTGAGGAGCAGTACTTC.

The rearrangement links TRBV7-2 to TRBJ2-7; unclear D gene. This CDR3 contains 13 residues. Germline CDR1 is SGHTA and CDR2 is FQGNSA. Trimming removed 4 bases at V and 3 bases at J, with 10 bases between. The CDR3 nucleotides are TGTGCCAGCAGCTCCCCCGGTGTCTACGAGCAGTACTTC. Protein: CASSSPGVYEQYF.

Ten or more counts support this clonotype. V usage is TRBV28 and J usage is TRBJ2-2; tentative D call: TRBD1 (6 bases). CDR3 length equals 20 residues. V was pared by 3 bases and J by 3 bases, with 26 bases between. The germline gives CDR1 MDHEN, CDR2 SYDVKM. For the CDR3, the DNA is TGTGCCAGCAGTTTCGACTCCTCCGCCCGGACAGAAACCGACACCGGGGAGCTGTTTTTT. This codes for CASSFDSSARTETDTGELFF.

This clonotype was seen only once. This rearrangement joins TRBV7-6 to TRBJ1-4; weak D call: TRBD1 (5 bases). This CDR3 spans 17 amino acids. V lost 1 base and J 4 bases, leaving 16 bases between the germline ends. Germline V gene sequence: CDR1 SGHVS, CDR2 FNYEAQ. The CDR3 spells CASSLEHWDGLNEKLFF. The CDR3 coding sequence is TGTGCCAGCAGCTTAGAGCATTGGGACGGACTTAATGAAAAACTGTTTTTT. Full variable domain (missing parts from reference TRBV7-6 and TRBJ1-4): GAGVSQSPRYKVTKRGQDVALRCDPISGHVSLYWYRQALGQGPEFLTYFNYEAQQDKSGLPNDRFSAERPEGSISTLTIQRTEQRDSAMYRCASSLEHWDGLNEKLFFGSGTQLSVL.